Following are 8 T cell receptor beta chains from one sample sequenced in a study of early T cells in non-severe SARS-CoV-2 infection. TCRdb re-analysed the 5' RACE reads in MiXCR, keeping a single row per CDR3 protein. This table has some 61,000 distinct CDR3 sequences, around 9.7% appearing once. Sequencing was performed on whole blood. These receptors all stem from an adult who was a healthcare worker with PCR-confirmed SARS-CoV-2 infection or an uninfected control (not recorded which).

This clonotype was detected only once. V usage is TRBV10-1 and J usage is TRBJ1-4, with D uncertain. Trimming cost V 8 bases and J 7 bases, with 11 bases left between them. Germline CDR1 is WNHNN and CDR2 is SYGVQD (reference sequence). The CDR3 runs to 12 residues. CDR3 amino acids: CASPSVGEKLFF. CDR3 nucleotide sequence: TGCGCCAGCCCTTCAGTGGGTGAAAAACTGTTTTTT.

The chain links TRBV20-1 to TRBJ2-7; D is unresolved. CDR1 DFQATT and CDR2 SNEGSKA come from the germline V gene (reference sequence). The germline V and J ends were trimmed by 4 bases and 3 bases, with 10 bases remaining between them. The CDR3 loop spans 12 amino acids. The CDR3 protein is CSATRVGYEQYF. The CDR3 coding sequence is TGCAGTGCTACCCGGGTAGGCTACGAGCAGTACTTC.

The chain couples TRBV5-1 to TRBJ1-1; D perhaps matches TRBD1 (5 bases). Trimming took 0 bases from V and 5 from J, leaving 8 bases between them. This CDR3 has 13 residues. Germline V gene data show CDR1 as SGHRS and CDR2 as YFSETQ. CDR3 loop: CASSLVQGTEAFF. For the CDR3, the DNA is TGCGCCAGCAGCTTGGTCCAGGGAACTGAAGCTTTCTTT.

The chain recombines TRBV10-2 with TRBJ2-3, with 7 bases aligning to TRBD1. The CDR3 consists of 14 residues. Trimming cost V 7 bases and J 6 bases; bases outside gene matches: 10. CDR1 is WSHSY and CDR2 is SAAADI in the germline V gene. The CDR3 nucleotides read TGCGCCAGCAATAAACAGGGGTCTGAGGATACGCAGTATTTT. It translates to CASNKQGSEDTQYF.

This clonotype occurred a few times. The V gene is TRBV7-9, the J gene TRBJ2-5, with 11 nucleotides matching TRBD2. Trimming at V came to 6 bases and at J to 4 bases, leaving 7 bases not matched to a gene. The CDR3 covers 15 residues. Per the germline V gene, CDR1 is SEHNR and CDR2 is FQNEAQ (reference sequence). The CDR3 reads CASRSSGGPGETQYF. As DNA, the CDR3 is TGTGCCAGCAGGTCTAGCGGGGGGCCAGGAGAGACCCAGTACTTC.

This clonotype was seen a few times. This chain joins TRBV20-1 and TRBJ1-1; D not resolved. This CDR3 is built from 12 residues. V lost 3 bases and J lost 4, with 9 bases in between. Germline CDR1 reads DFQATT; CDR2 reads SNEGSKA (reference sequence). CDR3 DNA sequence: TGCAGTGCTAGTAACCGGGCCACTGAAGCTTTCTTT. It codes for CSASNRATEAFF.

This clonotype was seen at least ten times. CDR3: CASNEQAPRNTEAFF. CDR3 coding DNA: TGCGCCAGCAACGAACAGGCCCCAAGGAACACTGAAGCTTTCTTT. The chain links TRBV5-1 to TRBJ1-1, with D tentatively TRBD1 (5 bases). V shed 6 bases and J shed 1 base, with 16 bases lying between them. This CDR3 has 15 residues. The germline V gene encodes CDR1 SGHRS and CDR2 YFSETQ.

This clonotype was seen a few times. V usage is TRBV12-3 or TRBV12-4 and J usage is TRBJ2-1, with D unresolved. This CDR3 spans 15 amino acids. V lost 7 bases and J lost 6, with 19 bases in between. The CDR3 spells CASTLTLRARNEQFF. The CDR3 DNA reads as TGTGCCAGCACCCTCACCCTCCGGGCGCGCAATGAGCAGTTCTTC.